This entry lists 21 T cell receptor beta chains sequenced from one sample in a study of blood T cells in healthy people across ages. Sample-barcoded 5' priming and a J-beta primer mix drove a second PCR of about 6 to 12 cycles. A single record per CDR3 protein comes from TCRdb applying MiXCR to the 5' RACE reads. The repertoire has about 400,000 distinct CDR3 sequences, roughly half of them found once; the top ten carry roughly 51%. Sequencing was done on a sample of blood. The receptors shown here come from a man aged 60-69 years in good health.

This clonotype was observed a few times. The rearrangement uses TRBV28 and TRBJ1-4; D might be TRBD1 (6 bases). The length of the CDR3 is 16 residues. V was cut by 5 bases and J by 0 bases, with 13 bases left in between. Germline assignment: CDR1 MDHEN and CDR2 SYDVKM. In DNA, the CDR3 is TGTGCCAGCAGTCTGGACAGTCCAGCAACTAATGAAAAACTGTTTTTT. Amino acids: CASSLDSPATNEKLFF.

The chain links TRBV28 to TRBJ2-7; 8 nucleotides match TRBD2. The CDR3 covers 17 residues. The ends lost 5 bases at V and 0 bases at J; junction bases unmatched: 12. The germline CDR1 and CDR2 sequences are MDHEN and SYDVKM. CDR3 region: CASSPLSSGTLSYEQYF. CDR3 DNA sequence: TGTGCCAGCAGTCCGCTAAGTAGCGGGACACTCTCCTACGAGCAGTACTTC.

This clonotype was counted ten times or more. A much more abundant neighbour one base away suggests this may be a read error. The chain couples TRBV29-1 to TRBJ2-1; 8 nucleotides agree with TRBD1. The end of the DNA aligns better with TRBJ2-7, so the J call may be wrong. Germline-derived CDR1 and CDR2 are SQVTM and ANQGSEA. The CDR3 loop spans 14 amino acids. CDR3 residues: CSARDRRDYNEQYF. In nucleotides, the CDR3 is TGCAGCGCCAGGGACAGGAGGGATTACAATGAGCAGTACTTC.

This chain connects TRBV3-1 to TRBJ2-5, with TRBD2 as a possible D gene (6 bases). V shed 4 bases and J shed 2 bases, with 11 bases lying between them. The CDR3 sequence is 14 residues long. In germline, CDR1 is LGHDT, CDR2 YNNKEL (reference sequence). DNA of the CDR3: TGTGCCAGCAGCCGCGGGACCGGTCAAGAGACCCAGTACTTC. Amino acid sequence: CASSRGTGQETQYF.

This chain connects TRBV20-1 to TRBJ2-1; D is unclear. This CDR3 has 15 residues. CDR1 and CDR2 from the germline V gene are DFQATT and SNEGSKA (reference sequence). Trimming stripped 0 bases from V and 6 bases from J, with 15 bases between. The CDR3 DNA sequence: TGCAGTGCTAGAGAAGGACCGGCAGCGTTCAATGAGCAGTTCTTC. It yields the protein CSAREGPAAFNEQFF.

The gene calls are TRBV30 and TRBJ2-5; D is perhaps TRBD1 (5 bases). The J call may be faulty, since TRBJ2-7 better matches the DNA end. Germline V gene data show CDR1 as GTSNPN and CDR2 as SVGIG (reference sequence). The CDR3 extends over 15 amino acids. The CDR3 loop reads CAWTPVGREGYEQYF. The CDR3 coding sequence is TGTGCCTGGACCCCGGTGGGCAGGGAAGGCTACGAGCAGTACTTC.

This clonotype was found a few times. The J gene is TRBJ2-1, the V gene TRBV20-1; 12 bases match TRBD2. TRBJ2-7 matches the DNA end more closely, so the J call is doubtful. Germline lookup yields CDR1 DFQATT and CDR2 SNEGSKA (reference sequence). The CDR3 runs 16 residues. The CDR3: CSATSTSGGSYNEQYF. The CDR3 DNA sequence: TGCAGTGCTACCTCGACTAGCGGGGGCTCCTACAATGAGCAGTACTTC.

This clonotype was seen ten or more times. V gene TRBV15 combines with J gene TRBJ1-5, with D possibly matching TRBD1 (5 bases). Germline-derived CDR1 and CDR2 are LNHNV and YYDKDF (reference sequence). The CDR3 loop spans 13 amino acids. Deletions cut 3 bases from V and 8 bases from J, with 11 bases between. In nucleotides, the CDR3 is TGTGCCACCAGCAGGGATCCGGGGGAGCCCCAGCATTTT. This gives the protein CATSRDPGEPQHF.

This chain links TRBV20-1 with TRBJ1-5; 9 bases align to TRBD1. Germline CDR1 reads DFQATT; CDR2 reads SNEGSKA (reference sequence). The trim removed 6 bases at V and 4 bases at J, leaving 7 bases unmatched. The CDR3 sequence is 14 residues long. The CDR3 region has the DNA TGCAGTGCGGGGACAGGGCGTGTAAATCAGCCCCAGCATTTT. Translation: CSAGTGRVNQPQHF.

This chain connects TRBV6-2 or TRBV6-3 to TRBJ2-3; a possible D gene is TRBD2 (6 bases). CDR1 MNHEY and CDR2 SVGEGT come from the germline V gene. The CDR3 totals 12 residues. Trimming removed 6 bases from V and 5 bases from J, with 9 bases in between. In DNA form, the CDR3 reads TGTGCCAGCAGGGTCGGGGGAGATACGCAGTATTTT. Residues: CASRVGGDTQYF.

In regard to this clonotype: A much larger clone sits a single nucleotide away, making a read error possible. The gene calls are TRBV12-3 or TRBV12-4 and TRBJ2-5, with 12 nucleotides matching TRBD1. The CDR3 is made up of 15 amino acids. Unmatched junction bases numbered 11, after V lost 4 bases and J lost 11 bases. The CDR3 spells CASSSGDRGHSEQYF. DNA for the CDR3: TGTGCCAGCAGTTCGGGGGACAGGGGGCACAGTGAGCAGTACTTC.

The gene calls are TRBV29-1 and TRBJ2-7; tentatively, D is TRBD1 or TRBD2 (5 bases each). Germline V gives CDR1 SQVTM, CDR2 ANQGSEA. This CDR3 contains 14 residues. V was cut by 0 bases and J by 2 bases, with 11 bases left in between. The CDR3, as DNA: TGCAGCGTTGAAGAGGGGGTTGATCCCTACGAGCAGTACTTC. This sequence encodes CSVEEGVDPYEQYF.

This clonotype has ten or more counts. The chain has TRBV28 and TRBJ2-5, with 10 bases that match TRBD1. CDR1 MDHEN and CDR2 SYDVKM come from the germline V gene. This CDR3 contains 15 residues. The J segment lost 2 bases and the V segment lost 3 bases, leaving 3 bases of the junction unmatched. The DNA for the CDR3 is TGTGCCAGCAGTTTGACAGGGGGCCTACAAGAGACCCAGTACTTC. This codes for CASSLTGGLQETQYF. Together with reference TRBV28 and TRBJ2-5, the CDR3 gives the full variable domain: DVKVTQSSRYLVKRTGEKVFLECVQDMDHENMFWYRQDPGLGLRLIYFSYDVKMKEKGDIPEGYSVSREKKERFSLILESASTNQTSMYLCASSLTGGLQETQYFGPGTRLLVL.

Points on this clonotype: The germline gene is not matched at one end of the junction; a read error may be the cause. V gene TRBV29-1 combines with J gene TRBJ2-5; D unclear. The CDR3 is made up of 15 amino acids. Germline assignment: CDR1 SQVTM and CDR2 ANQGSEA. CDR3 amino acids: CSVVVRDSNQEIQYF. In nucleotides, the CDR3 is TGCAGCGTTGTAGTCCGCGACTCAAATCAAGAGATCCAGTACTTC.

This chain connects TRBV5-1 to TRBJ2-2, with TRBD2 matching over 12 bases. Germline assignment: CDR1 SGHRS and CDR2 YFSETQ. V trimming: 4 bases; J trimming: 4 bases; junction bases outside the gene matches: 5. This CDR3 is built from 16 residues. This chain's CDR3 is CASSPGLAGTTGELFF. The DNA for the CDR3 is TGCGCCAGCAGCCCCGGACTAGCGGGAACCACCGGGGAGCTGTTTTTT. Based on the CDR3 plus reference TRBV5-1 and TRBJ2-2, the full variable domain is KAGVTQTPRYLIKTRGQQVTLSCSPISGHRSVSWYQQTPGQGLQFLFEYFSETQRNKGNFPGRFSGRQFSNSRSEMNVSTLELGDSALYLCASSPGLAGTTGELFFGEGSRLTVL.

This clonotype was counted only a few times. V is TRBV5-1 and J is TRBJ1-2, with 7 bases lining up with TRBD1. Germline V gene sequence: CDR1 SGHRS, CDR2 YFSETQ. The CDR3 length is 15 residues. Losses at the gene ends were 3 bases for V and 2 bases for J; bases not matched to a gene: 7. In DNA form, the CDR3 reads TGCGCCAGCAGCTATACAGGGACAGCGAACTATGGCTACACCTTC. Residues: CASSYTGTANYGYTF. Drawing the rest from reference TRBV5-1 and TRBJ1-2, the complete variable domain is KAGVTQTPRYLIKTRGQQVTLSCSPISGHRSVSWYQQTPGQGLQFLFEYFSETQRNKGNFPGRFSGRQFSNSRSEMNVSTLELGDSALYLCASSYTGTANYGYTFGSGTRLTVV.

Details on this clonotype: Compared with germline, one end of the junction differs, possibly owing to a read error. The chain joins TRBV6-2 or TRBV6-3 to TRBJ1-5, with D possibly matching TRBD1 (6 bases). CDR3 length: 16 amino acids. CDR1 and CDR2 from the germline V gene are MNHEY and SVGEGT. In DNA form, the CDR3 reads TGTGCCAGCAGTTACGATATCAAGGGGGTTTCAAGGGCCCACCATTTT. Translating it yields CASSYDIKGVSRAHHF.

This sequence joins TRBV4-1 and TRBJ1-1; D gene ambiguous. The CDR3 has 13 amino acids. CDR1 and CDR2 (germline): MGHRA, YSYEKL. V lost 0 bases to trimming and J lost 10 bases, with 12 bases between them. CDR3 loop: CASSQDQTRSAFF. Here the CDR3 DNA reads TGCGCCAGCAGCCAAGATCAGACCCGCTCAGCTTTCTTT.

V usage is TRBV4-2 and J usage is TRBJ2-1; 7 bases match TRBD2. Germline CDR1 reads LGHNA; CDR2 reads YNFKEQ. V was clipped by 4 bases and J by 5 bases; unmatched bases: 8. The CDR3 extends over 15 amino acids. The CDR3, as DNA: TGTGCCAGCAGCCTCTTAGCGGGTACTAACAATGAGCAGTTCTTC. Its protein is CASSLLAGTNNEQFF.

This sequence joins TRBV7-2 and TRBJ2-5, with D hard to call. The end of the DNA fits TRBJ2-1 better, so the J call may be wrong. CDR3 length: 12 residues. Germline V gene data show CDR1 as SGHTA and CDR2 as FQGNSA. The CDR3: CASGYGPAEQFF. The CDR3, as DNA: TGTGCCTCCGGCTACGGACCAGCTGAGCAGTTCTTC.

V and J are TRBV2 and TRBJ2-1; the match to TRBD1 covers 9 bases. V trimming: 6 bases; J trimming: 4 bases; junction bases outside the gene matches: 4. The CDR3 has 14 amino acids. Germline V gene lookup returns CDR1 SNHLY and CDR2 FYNNEI. The CDR3 here is CASSHGTGYNEQFF. The CDR3 DNA is TGTGCCAGCAGCCACGGGACAGGGTACAATGAGCAGTTCTTC.